The sequence of this T cell receptor beta chain was determined in a study of blood T cells in healthy people across ages. Whole-study findings and limits: Naive CD4+ cells and diversity were both higher in long-lived donors than in aged donors. Significant beta diversity loss was already apparent by age approximately 40, declining roughly linearly.

CDR3 length: 12 residues. Germline CDR1 reads SQVTM; CDR2 reads ANQGSEA. V lost 7 bases to trimming and J lost 9 bases; unmatched junction nucleotides: 8. PCR was performed a second time for about 7 to 12 cycles using a sample-barcoded 5' primer and a J-beta primer mix. One entry per CDR3 protein, called by TCRdb with MiXCR from the 5' RACE reads. This table holds around 780,000 distinct CDR3 sequences, approximately 24% found once. With regard to this clonotype: The antigen remains unidentified.

These data are also associated with another study on T cells of mothers and their children.

The chain combines TRBV29-1 with TRBJ2-1, with TRBD1 matching over 8 bases. The sequence was obtained from a boy younger than 18 in good health. The sample consisted of blood. CDR3 coding DNA: TGCAGCGCCTCTCAGGGGGCAAGTGAGCAGTTCTTC. As protein: CSASQGASEQFF.